These 11 T cell receptor beta chains were all obtained from the same sample, sequenced in a study of long-term antiretroviral therapy in people with HIV (dated by TCRdb to 2021 to 2024). The immunoSEQ hsTCRB v3.0 assay was used at survey level resolution to sequence the TRB variable region. The table comes from immuneACCESS by way of TCRdb, which keeps in-frame sequences with V and J called. Part of the clones is missing from these tables; in studies checked, under half for an unresolved V gene and the rest for unknown reasons. The sample includes 25,000 to 35,000 clones, with approximately 90% observed a single time. The top ten hold 3.6% of the sample. The sequencing here drew on unsorted PBMCs, taken 1.8 years after starting antiretroviral therapy. All receptors derive from a woman between 18 and 29 years old with HIV.

V and J are TRBV11-3 and TRBJ2-7, with D perhaps TRBD2 (5 bases). Germline loops: CDR1 SGHNT, CDR2 YENEEA. The CDR3 spans 13 residues. With 0 bases removed from V and 6 bases from J, the gap between germline ends came to 9 bases. This CDR3 reads CASSLDPLGEQYF. The DNA of the CDR3 is TGTGCCAGCAGCTTAGACCCACTAGGCGAGCAGTACTTC.

The J gene is TRBJ1-5, the V gene TRBV7-8; D possibly corresponds to TRBD1 (5 bases). Trimming pared 4 bases from V and 6 bases from J, leaving 19 bases between. The CDR3 is made up of 16 amino acids. The V gene's germline CDR1 is SGHVS and CDR2 FQNEAQ. DNA for the CDR3: TGTGCCAGCAGCTCGCTGGCCGGCCAGGGCGCTCAGCCCCAGCATTTT. Translated: CASSSLAGQGAQPQHF.

J is TRBJ1-1 and V is TRBV5-4, with D hard to call. The CDR3 is made up of 12 amino acids. Germline V CDR1 and CDR2: SGHNT, YYREEE (reference sequence). Trimming stripped 4 bases from V and 1 base from J, with 5 bases between. In DNA, the CDR3 is TGTGCCAGCAGCCACACGAACACTGAAGCTTTCTTT. Encoded protein: CASSHTNTEAFF.

CDR3 in amino acids: CASSWDRLETQYF. CDR3 nucleotide sequence: TGTGCCAGCAGCTGGGACAGGTTGGAGACCCAGTACTTC. This chain links TRBV5-6 with TRBJ2-5, with 8 bases aligning to TRBD1. The CDR3 length is 13 residues. V trimming: 3 bases; J trimming: 5 bases; junction bases outside the gene matches: 3. Germline loops: CDR1 SGHDT, CDR2 YYEEEE.

The chain couples TRBV5-1 to TRBJ1-4, with a possible D match to TRBD1 (5 bases). With 4 bases removed from V and 8 bases from J, the gap between germline ends came to 24 bases. The germline CDR1 and CDR2 sequences are SGHRS and YFSETQ. The CDR3 is 17 residues long. CDR3 DNA sequence: TGCGCCAGCAGCCCTGAGGGCGGGCAGGGCTCTAGGGAAAAACTGTTTTTT. It specifies CASSPEGGQGSREKLFF.

V and J are TRBV7-3 and TRBJ2-3, with 9 bases lining up with TRBD1. Germline V gene lookup returns CDR1 SGHTA and CDR2 FQGTGA. V shed 2 bases, J shed 2 bases, and the junction held 8 bases outside the gene matches. The length of the CDR3 is 17 residues. The CDR3 reads CASSLGTGTTVTDTQYF. The CDR3 DNA sequence: TGTGCCAGCAGCTTAGGGACAGGGACCACAGTCACAGATACGCAGTATTTT. The variable domain in full, completed from reference TRBV7-3 and TRBJ2-3, reads GAGVSQTPSNKVTEKGKYVELRCDPISGHTALYWYRQSLGQGPEFLIYFQGTGAADDSGLPNDRFFAVRPEGSVSTLKIQRTERGDSAVYLCASSLGTGTTVTDTQYFGPGTRLTVL.

This rearrangement joins TRBV28 to TRBJ1-2; no definite D call. Trimming stripped 3 bases from V and 4 bases from J, with 12 bases between. The CDR3 covers 14 residues. Germline CDR1 reads MDHEN; CDR2 reads SYDVKM. CDR3 nucleotide sequence: TGTGCCAGCAGTTTCCGGGGATTTAGCTATGGCTACACCTTC. Its translation is CASSFRGFSYGYTF.

The rearrangement joins TRBV18 to TRBJ2-6; perhaps TRBD1 as D (6 bases). CDR1 KGHSH and CDR2 LQKENI come from the germline V gene. The V gene lost 3 bases and the J gene lost 2 bases, with 11 bases spanning the gap. This CDR3 is 16 amino acids long. The CDR3 spells CASSPERQAGANVLTF. As DNA, the CDR3 is TGTGCCAGCTCACCTGAGAGACAGGCTGGGGCCAACGTCCTGACTTTC. The complete variable domain, with remaining parts taken from reference TRBV18 and TRBJ2-6, reads NAGVMQNPRHLVRRRGQEARLRCSPMKGHSHVYWYRQLPEEGLKFMVYLQKENIIDESGMPKERFSAEFPKEGPSILRIQQVVRGDSAAYFCASSPERQAGANVLTFGAGSRLTVL.

V gene TRBV10-2 combines with J gene TRBJ2-1; D unclear. Germline V gives CDR1 WSHSY, CDR2 SAAADI. This CDR3 has 14 residues. The ends were cut back, 8 bases at V and 4 bases at J, with 15 bases in the middle. CDR3 bases: TGCGCCAGCCGCGTTCCTGATCGTTACAATGAGCAGTTCTTC. Translated: CASRVPDRYNEQFF.

The J gene is TRBJ2-7, the V gene TRBV4-3; D might be TRBD1 or TRBD2, each matching 5 bases. Per germline, CDR1 LGHNA and CDR2 YSLEER. Trimming removed 0 bases at V and 2 bases at J, with 11 bases between. The length of the CDR3 is 15 residues. This CDR3 is CASSQDWDATYEQYF. CDR3 coding DNA: TGCGCCAGCAGCCAAGATTGGGACGCTACCTACGAGCAGTACTTC.

The chain links TRBV7-9 to TRBJ1-2, with 7 bases matching TRBD1. J gave up 6 bases and V 9 bases, and 10 bases lay outside the gene matches. The CDR3 has 13 residues. CDR1 SEHNR and CDR2 FQNEAQ come from the germline V gene (reference sequence). CDR3 sequence: CASTGVDYNGYTF. The CDR3 DNA sequence: TGTGCCAGTACAGGGGTCGACTATAATGGCTACACCTTC.